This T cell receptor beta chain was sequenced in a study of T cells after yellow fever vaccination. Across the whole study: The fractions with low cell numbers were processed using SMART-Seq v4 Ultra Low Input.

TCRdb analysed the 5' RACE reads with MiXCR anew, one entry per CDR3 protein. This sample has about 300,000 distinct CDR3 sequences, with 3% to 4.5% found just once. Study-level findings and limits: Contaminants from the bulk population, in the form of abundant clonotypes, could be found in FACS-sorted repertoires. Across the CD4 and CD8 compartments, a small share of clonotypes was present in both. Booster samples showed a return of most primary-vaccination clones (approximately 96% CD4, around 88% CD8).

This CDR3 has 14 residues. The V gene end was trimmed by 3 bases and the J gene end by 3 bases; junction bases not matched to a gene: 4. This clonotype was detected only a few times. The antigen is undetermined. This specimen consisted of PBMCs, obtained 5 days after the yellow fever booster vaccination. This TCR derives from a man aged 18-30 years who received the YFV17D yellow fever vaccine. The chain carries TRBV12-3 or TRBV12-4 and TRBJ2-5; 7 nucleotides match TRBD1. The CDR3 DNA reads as TGTGCCAGCAGTTTCGGACAGGATAAAGAGACCCAGTACTTC. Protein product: CASSFGQDKETQYF.